The next 12 T cell receptor beta chains were all read from a single sample in a study of control samples from healthy donors and cancer patients. Data came from immunoSEQ multiplex PCR; TCRdb stores just in-frame clones and leaves some out. This sample has around 200,000 clones; around 91% occur once, and the top ten carry around 1.5%. Sequences were obtained from blood. These receptors originate from a woman in her thirties in good health.

This chain connects TRBV7-9 to TRBJ1-2; 7 bases are a match to TRBD1. The germline V gene has CDR1 SEHNR and CDR2 FQNEAQ (reference sequence). CDR3 length: 14 amino acids. With V trimmed by 7 bases and J by 7 bases, 12 bases remained unmatched. The CDR3 DNA sequence: TGTGCCAGCACCCCCTTCTTAGGGGGCGGTGGCTACACCTTC. Its translation is CASTPFLGGGGYTF.

The chain couples TRBV6-1 to TRBJ2-6; possibly TRBD1 or TRBD2 for D (6 bases each). CDR3 length: 16 amino acids. V was shortened by 2 bases and J by 0 bases, with 8 bases between the two germline ends. In germline, CDR1 is MNHNS, CDR2 SASEGT. The CDR3 sequence: CASSERGASGANVLTF. The CDR3 region has the DNA TGTGCCAGCAGTGAAAGGGGGGCCTCTGGGGCCAACGTCCTGACTTTC.

This chain joins TRBV6-4 and TRBJ2-1, with 9 bases fitting TRBD2. The CDR3 covers 15 residues. V shed 2 bases, J shed 6 bases, and the junction held 5 bases outside the gene matches. Germline V gives CDR1 MRHNA, CDR2 SNTAGT. This CDR3 reads CASSDRGGAGNEQFF. CDR3 coding DNA: TGTGCCAGCAGTGACCGCGGGGGGGCGGGCAATGAGCAGTTCTTC.

This chain joins TRBV15 and TRBJ2-1, with TRBD2 matching over 12 bases. J gave up 4 bases and V 0 bases, and 4 bases lay outside the gene matches. CDR3 length: 17 residues. The germline V gene encodes CDR1 LNHNV and CDR2 YYDKDF (reference sequence). The CDR3 protein is CATSRDRLAGGYNEQFF. The DNA of the CDR3 is TGTGCCACCAGCAGAGATCGTCTAGCGGGAGGGTACAATGAGCAGTTCTTC. The full variable domain, rest sourced from reference TRBV15 and TRBJ2-1, is DAMVIQNPRYQVTQFGKPVTLSCSQTLNHNVMYWYQQKSSQAPKLLFHYYDKDFNNEADTPDNFQSRRPNTSFCFLDIRSPGLGDTAMYLCATSRDRLAGGYNEQFFGPGTRLTVL.

This chain joins TRBV11-2 and TRBJ1-5; no clear D. The CDR3 totals 15 residues. Germline lookup yields CDR1 SGHAT and CDR2 FQNNGV. V gave up 2 bases and J gave up 1 base, with 9 bases separating them. The CDR3: CASSLSPGSNQPQHF. DNA for the CDR3: TGTGCCAGCAGCTTATCCCCGGGAAGCAATCAGCCCCAGCATTTT.

The rearrangement links TRBV7-3 to TRBJ2-5; D may be TRBD1 or TRBD2 (5 bases each). CDR1 SGHTA and CDR2 FQGTGA come from the germline V gene. The CDR3 covers 13 residues. Trimming cost V 3 bases and J 6 bases, with 11 bases left between them. The CDR3 DNA follows: TGTGCCAGCAGCTTCGGTCAGGGACAGACCCAGTACTTC. Translation: CASSFGQGQTQYF.

The chain couples TRBV6-6 to TRBJ2-5; TRBD2 matches 11 bases. The CDR3 covers 15 residues. V was clipped by 5 bases and J by 4 bases; unmatched bases: 6. CDR1 is MNHNY, CDR2 SVGAGI, per germline (reference sequence). This CDR3 is CASSDSGGAGETQYF. Written as DNA, the CDR3 is TGTGCCAGCAGTGATAGCGGGGGGGCTGGAGAGACCCAGTACTTC.

CDR3 nucleotide sequence: TGTGCCAGTAGTCAGGCTGGGGCCAACGTCCTGACTTTC. Protein: CASSQAGANVLTF. The genes are TRBV19 and TRBJ2-6; unclear D gene. The CDR3 is 13 amino acids. The germline CDR1 and CDR2 sequences are LNHDA and SQIVND (reference sequence). Trimming cost V 5 bases and J 2 bases, with 4 bases left between them.

The V call is TRBV14, the J call TRBJ2-6, with 12 bases identical to TRBD1. The CDR3 is 19 amino acids. V lost 4 bases, J lost 3 bases, and 10 bases stayed unmatched. The germline V gene encodes CDR1 SGHDN and CDR2 FVKESK. CDR3 amino acids: CASSPVPGQGAYGANVLTF. In nucleotides, the CDR3 is TGTGCCAGCAGCCCCGTCCCGGGACAGGGGGCTTATGGGGCCAACGTCCTGACTTTC.

This clone appeared a few times. The V and J genes are TRBV21-1 and TRBJ2-7; the tabulated D call, TRBD1, remains unverified against the DNA. TRBV21-1 is described as a pseudogene. The CDR3 has 15 residues. CDR3 loop: CASSKHKIPIYEQYF. Written as DNA, the CDR3 is TGTGCCAGCAGCAAACACAAAATTCCCATCTACGAGCAGTACTTC.

This clone was recorded only once. The chain has TRBV14 and TRBJ1-4; 7 positions match TRBD1. CDR3 size: 15 residues. Per germline, CDR1 SGHDN and CDR2 FVKESK. V lost 0 bases and J lost 8; bases outside the gene matches: 6. The CDR3 region is CASSQEFGTVEKLFF. The CDR3 DNA reads as TGTGCCAGCAGCCAAGAATTTGGGACAGTCGAAAAACTGTTTTTT. Drawing the rest from reference TRBV14 and TRBJ1-4, the complete variable domain is EAGVTQFPSHSVIEKGQTVTLRCDPISGHDNLYWYRRVMGKEIKFLLHFVKESKQDESGMPNNRFLAERTGGTYSTLKVQPAELEDSGVYFCASSQEFGTVEKLFFGSGTQLSVL.

The rearrangement links TRBV5-1 to TRBJ2-2; D might be TRBD2 (5 bases). In germline, CDR1 is SGHRS, CDR2 YFSETQ. CDR3 size: 15 residues. V dropped 0 bases and J dropped 3 bases, with 9 bases sitting between them. Here the CDR3 DNA reads TGCGCCAGCAGCTTGGTTACGGGGTACACCGGGGAGCTGTTTTTT. Protein: CASSLVTGYTGELFF. Complete variable domain (other parts from reference TRBV5-1 and TRBJ2-2): KAGVTQTPRYLIKTRGQQVTLSCSPISGHRSVSWYQQTPGQGLQFLFEYFSETQRNKGNFPGRFSGRQFSNSRSEMNVSTLELGDSALYLCASSLVTGYTGELFFGEGSRLTVL.